The 6 T cell receptor beta chains presented below share a single source sample, sequenced in a study of blood T cell repertoires in COVID-19. The repertoire was sequenced with immunoSEQ multiplex PCR; TCRdb's copy has only in-frame clones and lacks some. The table includes 310,000 or so clones, 87% detected once. Sequencing was carried out using peripheral blood. The receptor set was obtained from a woman aged 50 to 65 who had recovered from COVID-19.

This rearrangement joins TRBV12-5 to TRBJ1-5; possibly TRBD1 for D (6 bases). V lost 2 bases to trimming and J lost 2 bases, with 16 bases between them. Germline V lookup: CDR1 LGHNT, CDR2 FRNRAP. The CDR3 consists of 17 residues. The CDR3 region has the DNA TGTGCTAGTGGTTTGTCCCCAGGGGTGGTTGGCAATCAGCCCCAGCATTTT. Amino acid sequence: CASGLSPGVVGNQPQHF.

The chain joins TRBV14 to TRBJ1-2; TRBD1 is a possible D gene (5 bases). Trimming took off 1 base at V and 3 bases at J, with 9 bases between the two ends. Germline V gene data show CDR1 as SGHDN and CDR2 as FVKESK. This CDR3 comprises 14 residues. CDR3: CASSQGGRDYGYTF. CDR3 nucleotides: TGTGCCAGCAGCCAAGGGGGCCGGGACTATGGCTACACCTTC.

The chain combines TRBV5-1 with TRBJ1-1, with a possible D match to TRBD1 (6 bases). Trimming removed 0 bases from V and 0 bases from J, with 12 bases in between. The CDR3 is 16 amino acids. The germline CDR1 and CDR2 sequences are SGHRS and YFSETQ. The CDR3 nucleotides read TGCGCCAGCAGCTTGGCCTCGGGGGGCATGAACACTGAAGCTTTCTTT. It encodes CASSLASGGMNTEAFF.

The chain carries TRBV6-4 and TRBJ2-3; D remains ambiguous. Germline V gene lookup returns CDR1 MRHNA and CDR2 SNTAGT. V lost 0 bases to trimming and J lost 5 bases, with 12 bases between them. The CDR3 is 15 residues long. The CDR3 DNA reads TGTGCCAGCAGTGACTCGCCCGCCCCCAGAGATACGCAGTATTTT. It specifies CASSDSPAPRDTQYF.

The chain has TRBV9 and TRBJ2-1; 8 bases are a match to TRBD2. CDR1 SGDLS and CDR2 YYNGEE come from the germline V gene. The CDR3 runs 18 residues. Germline trimming cut 0 bases from V and 1 base from J; bases unmatched to any gene: 9. DNA for the CDR3: TGTGCCAGCAGCGTAGCGATTTTGCGGGGGGCATCCTACAATGAGCAGTTCTTC. This codes for CASSVAILRGASYNEQFF.

The chain has TRBV6-5 and TRBJ2-5; 7 bases fit TRBD2. In germline, CDR1 is MNHEY, CDR2 SVGAGI. CDR3 length: 15 amino acids. Unmatched junction bases numbered 11, after V lost 5 bases and J lost 5 bases. The CDR3 here is CASSPRKGGLETQYF. CDR3 DNA: TGTGCCAGCAGTCCCAGGAAGGGAGGGCTGGAGACCCAGTACTTC.